Presented here are 14 T cell receptor beta chains from one specimen sequenced in a study of naive and memory T cell subsets (dated by TCRdb to about 2017). Library construction relied on 5' RACE. Sequencing instrument: Illumina MiSeq. TCR RNA was reverse transcribed with SuperScript IV using alpha and beta constant region primers for the blood and skin samples. TCRdb reprocessed the public reads (quality trimming at Q25 with fastp, clone calling with MiXCR) and kept in-frame beta chains. Each CDR3 protein appears once, grouped with its most common genes and DNA. This sample comprises about 25,000 distinct CDR3 sequences, approximately 22% of them detected only once. Around 2% of the sample belongs to the ten largest clones. For whole blood analysis, approximately 2.7 ml of peripheral blood was drawn from adult healthy volunteers into Tempus tubes, and RNA was extracted according to the manufacturer's instructions.

The receptors were sampled from a female donor in good health.

V usage is TRBV29-1 and J usage is TRBJ2-1, with TRBD2 matching over 8 bases. The germline V gene has CDR1 SQVTM and CDR2 ANQGSEA. V was clipped by 7 bases and J by 0 bases; unmatched bases: 8. CDR3 length equals 15 residues. The CDR3 loop reads CSALGSGSSYNEQFF. The DNA of the CDR3 is TGCAGCGCCCTGGGGAGCGGGAGCTCCTACAATGAGCAGTTCTTC.

In its sample, this clonotype was seen many times. The chain has TRBV12-3 or TRBV12-4 and TRBJ2-3, with TRBD2 identical over 8 bases. Losses at the gene ends were 3 bases for V and 5 bases for J; bases not matched to a gene: 10. This CDR3 comprises 16 residues. The CDR3, as DNA: TGTGCCAGCAGTTTTCCGGGGGGGCTGTTAAAAGATACGCAGTATTTT. Its translation is CASSFPGGLLKDTQYF.

This clonotype showed up many times. The V and J genes are TRBV6-1 and TRBJ1-2; no clear D. The V end was cut by 6 bases, the J end by 3 bases, with 17 bases between. Germline V CDR1 and CDR2: MNHNS, SASEGT. CDR3 length: 15 amino acids. This chain's CDR3 is CASSPAGEEYYGYTF. The CDR3 DNA reads as TGTGCCAGCAGCCCGGCGGGAGAAGAGTACTATGGCTACACCTTC.

This clonotype was counted between two and nine times. This chain joins TRBV20-1 and TRBJ2-1; TRBD1 matches at 8 bases. The CDR3 is 14 residues long. Germline V lookup: CDR1 DFQATT, CDR2 SNEGSKA (reference sequence). With 6 bases clipped from V and 0 bases from J, the junction kept 4 bases outside the gene matches. CDR3 amino acids: CSAHGTGSYNEQFF. CDR3 nucleotides: TGCAGTGCCCACGGGACAGGCTCCTACAATGAGCAGTTCTTC.

This clonotype was detected many times. The V gene is TRBV7-6, the J gene TRBJ1-4; D is unresolved. Per the germline V gene, CDR1 is SGHVS and CDR2 is FNYEAQ. The CDR3 totals 17 residues. The V gene lost 1 base and the J gene lost 2 bases, with 14 bases spanning the gap. The CDR3 protein is CASSLETPARTNEKLFF. The CDR3 DNA reads as TGTGCCAGCAGCTTAGAGACACCGGCACGGACTAATGAAAAACTGTTTTTT.

The chain combines TRBV12-5 with TRBJ2-7, with D tentatively TRBD2 (5 bases). V dropped 1 base and J dropped 12 bases, with 13 bases sitting between them. CDR3 length equals 12 residues. Germline CDR1 is LGHNT and CDR2 is FRNRAP. CDR3 nucleotides: TGTGCTAGTGGTTTGGGAATGAGGGCCGGGTACTTC. The encoded protein is CASGLGMRAGYF.

V gene TRBV6-1 combines with J gene TRBJ1-1; TRBD1 matches at 7 bases. This CDR3 has 12 amino acids. Germline V gene sequence: CDR1 MNHNS, CDR2 SASEGT. After removal of 5 bases from V and 7 bases from J, the junction contained 4 bases not matched to a gene. CDR3 amino acids: CASSLQGNEAFF. CDR3 nucleotide sequence: TGTGCCAGCAGTTTACAGGGGAATGAAGCTTTCTTT.

This clonotype was picked up many times. The rearrangement links TRBV6-2 or TRBV6-3 to TRBJ2-5, with a possible D match to TRBD1 (5 bases). The V end was cut by 2 bases, the J end by 2 bases, with 18 bases between. Germline V gives CDR1 MNHEY, CDR2 SVGEGT. The CDR3 has 17 residues. The CDR3 loop reads CASSYAIDLGAQETQYF. The CDR3 DNA reads TGTGCCAGCAGTTACGCGATAGATTTAGGGGCACAAGAGACCCAGTACTTC.

This clonotype showed up just a few times. The gene calls are TRBV5-1 and TRBJ2-7; 11 nucleotides align to TRBD2. This CDR3 comprises 15 residues. Unmatched junction bases numbered 4, after V lost 4 bases and J lost 1 base. In germline, CDR1 is SGHRS, CDR2 YFSETQ. The DNA for the CDR3 is TGCGCCAGCAGCGGGGGGACTAGCGGTTCCTACGAGCAGTACTTC. Translated: CASSGGTSGSYEQYF.

This chain connects TRBV29-1 to TRBJ2-3; weak D call: TRBD1 (6 bases). This CDR3 spans 13 amino acids. V was clipped by 1 base and J by 3 bases, with 8 bases between them. Germline values: CDR1 SQVTM, CDR2 ANQGSEA. The CDR3 bases are TGCAGCGTTGAAGTAACAGGGACAGATACGCAGTATTTT. Translated, it gives CSVEVTGTDTQYF.

In this sample, this clonotype turned up a few times. The chain employs TRBV20-1 and TRBJ2-1; D may be TRBD1 or TRBD2 (6 bases each). Between the trimmed V and J ends, which lost 0 bases and 12 bases, there was a span of 12 bases. The CDR3 is made up of 12 amino acids. Germline V gene data show CDR1 as DFQATT and CDR2 as SNEGSKA (reference sequence). The CDR3 region is CSARDSGGGQFF. The DNA of the CDR3 is TGCAGTGCTAGAGATAGCGGAGGGGGGCAGTTCTTC.

The chain has TRBV20-1 and TRBJ2-7; TRBD2 aligns across 7 bases. V gave up 6 bases and J gave up 0 bases; unmatched junction bases: 20. The germline gives CDR1 DFQATT, CDR2 SNEGSKA (reference sequence). The CDR3 has 18 residues. CDR3 in DNA: TGCAGTGCATGGCCGACGGGGGTTCTAGCGGAGTTCTCCTACGAGCAGTACTTC. Protein: CSAWPTGVLAEFSYEQYF.

This clonotype is classed as medium-sized (0.01 to 0.1%). The chain carries TRBV6-1 and TRBJ2-3, with 10 bases lining up with TRBD2. From germline, CDR1 is MNHNS and CDR2 SASEGT. The junction had 5 bases not matched to a gene; V was cut back by 2 bases and J by 6 bases. The CDR3 extends over 15 amino acids. CDR3 coding DNA: TGTGCCAGCAGTGAATCCAGCGGGGGGGCGGATACGCAGTATTTT. Amino acid sequence: CASSESSGGADTQYF.

This clonotype is deemed medium-sized. The V gene is TRBV12-5, the J gene TRBJ2-5; 8 bases are a match to TRBD2. Trimming took 5 bases from V and 5 from J; bases not matched to a gene: 7. Germline CDR1 and CDR2: LGHNT and FRNRAP. The CDR3 has 14 amino acids. The CDR3 DNA is TGTGCTAGTGGTCCCTCGACTAGCGCGGAGACCCAGTACTTC. This gives the protein CASGPSTSAETQYF.